These T cell receptor beta chains were read from a single sample in a study of response to subunit inactivated influenza vaccine. Each CDR3 protein gets one entry after TCRdb re-called the RT-PCR reads with MiXCR. This table holds 500,000 to 600,000 distinct CDR3 sequences, about 11% found once. Source: PBMCs from blood, taken on the day of vaccination. Receptors were obtained from a man in his forties or fifties who received an inactivated influenza vaccine. CDR3s include the opening cysteine and the closing phenylalanine or tryptophan. Fields, in order: clone size, V gene, J gene, D gene, CDR3 DNA, CDR3 protein. D genes are given only for firm matches. Expanded clones get a size class; other rows say once, few or many, or leave the size out.

-	TRBV20-1	TRBJ1-4	TRBD1	TGCAGTGCTGACAGGGGGCATAGTGAAAAACTGTTTTTT	CSADRGHSEKLFF
-	TRBV14	TRBJ2-1	-	TGTGCCAGCAGTCAACAGGAGCTTTCTATCTTCTTC	CASSQQELSIFF
-	TRBV5-1	TRBJ2-6	-	TGCGCCAGCAGGTTGGGGACACTGATATCTGGGGCCAACGTCCTGACTTTC	CASRLGTLISGANVLTF
-	TRBV28	TRBJ2-7	TRBD2	TGTGCCAGCAGTTTAGTAGCGGGGGCTACGTACTTC	CASSLVAGATYF
-	TRBV5-1	TRBJ2-3	-	TGCGCCAGCAGCTTCAAAACAGGGTCAGATACGCAGTATTTT	CASSFKTGSDTQYF
few	TRBV5-5	TRBJ1-6	TRBD1	TGTGCCAGCAGCGTTCAGACAGGGGGAGGCTCACCCCTCCACTTT	CASSVQTGGGSPLHF
many	TRBV4-3	TRBJ2-2	-	TGTGCCAGCAGCCAAGACCCAGGGAACACCGGGGAGCTGTTTTTT	CASSQDPGNTGELFF
few	TRBV6-2/TRBV6-3	TRBJ2-7	TRBD1	TGTGCCAGCAGTGGACAGGCCAGGATTAAATCCTACGAGCAGTACTTC	CASSGQARIKSYEQYF
many	TRBV27	TRBJ2-3	TRBD2	TGTGCCAGCAGTTGGCAACCGGGACTAGCGGGAGAGGGGGATACGCAGTATTTT	CASSWQPGLAGEGDTQYF
many	TRBV3-1	TRBJ1-1	-	TGTGCCAGCAGCCAAGGGCCTAACACTGAAGCTTTCTTT	CASSQGPNTEAFF
few	TRBV18	TRBJ2-4	TRBD1	TGTGCCAGCTCACCACCCGCAGGGGGAAACATTCAGTACTTC	CASSPPAGGNIQYF
many	TRBV12-3/TRBV12-4	TRBJ1-3	-	TGTGCCAGCATATGGGGTCCTGGAAACACCATATATTTT	CASIWGPGNTIYF
few	TRBV27	TRBJ2-7	-	TGTGCCAGCAGTCCCCCCCCACAGGGTAACGACGAGCAGTACTTC	CASSPPPQGNDEQYF
-	TRBV6-1	TRBJ1-1	TRBD1	TGTGCCAGCAGCTCCCGGGGACAGATGAACACTGAAGCTTTCTTT	CASSSRGQMNTEAFF
few	TRBV20-1	TRBJ2-1	TRBD2	TGCAGTGCTTACCTAGCGGGAGGCCCCTACAATGAGCAGTTCTTC	CSAYLAGGPYNEQFF
many	TRBV12-3/TRBV12-4	TRBJ1-1	TRBD1	TGTGCCAGCAGTTTAATTCTAACAGGGGGCGCGAACACTGAAGCTTTCTTT	CASSLILTGGANTEAFF
few	TRBV5-1	TRBJ2-7	TRBD2	TGCGCCAGCAGCTCGACTAGCGGGAGCTTCAACGAGCAGTACTTC	CASSSTSGSFNEQYF